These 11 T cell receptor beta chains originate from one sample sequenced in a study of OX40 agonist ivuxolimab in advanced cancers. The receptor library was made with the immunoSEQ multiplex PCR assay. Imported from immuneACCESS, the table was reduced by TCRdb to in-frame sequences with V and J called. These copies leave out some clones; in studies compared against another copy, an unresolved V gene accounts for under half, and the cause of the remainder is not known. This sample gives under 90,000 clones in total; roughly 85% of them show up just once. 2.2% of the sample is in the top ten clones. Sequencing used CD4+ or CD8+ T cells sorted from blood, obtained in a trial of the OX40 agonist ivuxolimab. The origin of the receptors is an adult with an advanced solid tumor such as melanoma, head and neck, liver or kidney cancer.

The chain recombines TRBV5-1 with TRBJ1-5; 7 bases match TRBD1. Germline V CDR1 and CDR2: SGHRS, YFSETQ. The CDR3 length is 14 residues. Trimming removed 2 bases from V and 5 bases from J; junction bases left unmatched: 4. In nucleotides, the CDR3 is TGCGCCAGCAGCTTACGAGGACAGGATCAGCCCCAGCATTTT. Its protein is CASSLRGQDQPQHF.

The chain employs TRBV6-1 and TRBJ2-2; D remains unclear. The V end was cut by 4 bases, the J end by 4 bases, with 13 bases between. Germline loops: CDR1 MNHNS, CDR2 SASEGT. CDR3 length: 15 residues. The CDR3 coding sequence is TGTGCCAGCAGTGGCGGAACATTTATCACCGGGGAGCTGTTTTTT. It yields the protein CASSGGTFITGELFF.

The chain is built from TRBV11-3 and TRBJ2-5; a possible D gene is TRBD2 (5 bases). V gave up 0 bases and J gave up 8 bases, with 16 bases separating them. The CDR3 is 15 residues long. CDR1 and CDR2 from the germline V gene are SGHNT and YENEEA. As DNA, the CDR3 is TGTGCCAGCAGCTTAGATGGACTGCCTGGCCGAACCCAGTACTTC. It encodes CASSLDGLPGRTQYF. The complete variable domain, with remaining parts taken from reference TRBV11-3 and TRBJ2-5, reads EAGVVQSPRYKIIEKKQPVAFWCNPISGHNTLYWYLQNLGQGPELLIRYENEEAVDDSQLPKDRFSAERLKGVDSTLKIQPAELGDSAVYLCASSLDGLPGRTQYFGPGTRLLVL.

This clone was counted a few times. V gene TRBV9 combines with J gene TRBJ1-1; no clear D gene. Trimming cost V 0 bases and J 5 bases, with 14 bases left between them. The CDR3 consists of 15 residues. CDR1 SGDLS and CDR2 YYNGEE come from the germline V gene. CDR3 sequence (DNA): TGTGCCAGCAGCGTAGCCGACACCCGCCCGACTGAAGCTTTCTTT. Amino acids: CASSVADTRPTEAFF.

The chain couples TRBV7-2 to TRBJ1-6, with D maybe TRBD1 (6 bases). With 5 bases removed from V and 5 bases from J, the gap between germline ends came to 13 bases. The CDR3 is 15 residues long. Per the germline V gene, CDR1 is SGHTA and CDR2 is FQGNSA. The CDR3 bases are TGTGCCAGCAGCCTCCTGGGACAAGATAATTCACCCCTCCACTTT. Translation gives CASSLLGQDNSPLHF.

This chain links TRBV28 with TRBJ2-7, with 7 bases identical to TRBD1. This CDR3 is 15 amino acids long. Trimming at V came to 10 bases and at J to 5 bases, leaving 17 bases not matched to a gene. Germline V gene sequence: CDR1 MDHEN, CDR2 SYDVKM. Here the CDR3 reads CATSSFGGRGNEQYF. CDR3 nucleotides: TGTGCCACGTCAAGTTTCGGCGGCAGGGGGAACGAGCAGTACTTC.

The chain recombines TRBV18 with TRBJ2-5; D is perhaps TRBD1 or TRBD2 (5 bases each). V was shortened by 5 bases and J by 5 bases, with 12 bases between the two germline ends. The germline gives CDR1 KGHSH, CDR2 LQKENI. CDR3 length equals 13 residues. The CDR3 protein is CASSSQEEETQYF. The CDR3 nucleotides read TGTGCCAGCTCATCACAGGAGGAGGAGACCCAGTACTTC.

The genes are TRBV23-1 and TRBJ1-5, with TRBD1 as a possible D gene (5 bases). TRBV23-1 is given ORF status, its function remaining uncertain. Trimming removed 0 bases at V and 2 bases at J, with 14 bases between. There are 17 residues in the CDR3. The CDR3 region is CASSQSSRQGCNQPQHF. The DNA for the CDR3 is TGCGCCAGCAGTCAATCTTCGCGTCAGGGTTGCAATCAGCCCCAGCATTTT.

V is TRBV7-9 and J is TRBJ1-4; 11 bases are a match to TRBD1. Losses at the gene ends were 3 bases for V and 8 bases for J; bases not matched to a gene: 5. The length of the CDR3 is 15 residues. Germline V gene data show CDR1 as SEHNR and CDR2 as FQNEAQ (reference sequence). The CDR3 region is CASSFGTGGREKLFF. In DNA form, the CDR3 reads TGTGCCAGCAGCTTCGGGACAGGGGGACGGGAAAAACTGTTTTTT.

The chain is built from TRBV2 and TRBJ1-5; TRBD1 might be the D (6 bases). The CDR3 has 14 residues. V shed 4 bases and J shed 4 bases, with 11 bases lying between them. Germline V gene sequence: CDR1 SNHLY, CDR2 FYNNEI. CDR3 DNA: TGTGCCAGCAGTGGGGCGACAGGTAATCAGCCCCAGCATTTT. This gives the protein CASSGATGNQPQHF.

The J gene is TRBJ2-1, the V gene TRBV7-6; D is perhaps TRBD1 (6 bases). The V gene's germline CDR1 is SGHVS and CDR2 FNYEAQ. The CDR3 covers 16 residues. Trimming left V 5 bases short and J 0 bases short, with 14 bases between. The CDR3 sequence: CASSARDTNSYNEQFF. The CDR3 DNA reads TGTGCCAGCAGCGCCCGGGACACAAACTCCTACAATGAGCAGTTCTTC.